Listed here are 3 T cell receptor beta chains from one sample, sequenced in a study of OX40 agonist ivuxolimab in advanced cancers. Sequenced by immunoSEQ multiplex PCR; TCRdb stores in-frame clones only, minus some. Among tens of thousands of clones listed, approximately 84% were seen once. Sequenced material: CD4+ or CD8+ T cells sorted from blood, taken in a trial of the OX40 agonist ivuxolimab. The origin of the receptors is an adult with an advanced solid tumor such as melanoma, head and neck, liver or kidney cancer.

The V call is TRBV11-3, the J call TRBJ1-3; D might be TRBD1 (5 bases). Germline CDR1 and CDR2: SGHNT and YENEEA. The V end was cut by 3 bases, the J end by 7 bases, with 10 bases between. CDR3 length: 13 amino acids. The CDR3 protein is CASSLKGSNTIYF. The CDR3 nucleotides are TGTGCCAGCAGCTTGAAGGGGTCGAACACCATATATTTT.

The chain is built from TRBV28 and TRBJ2-7; 7 nucleotides line up with TRBD2. Germline V gene lookup returns CDR1 MDHEN and CDR2 SYDVKM. With 5 bases clipped from V and 3 bases from J, the junction kept 10 bases outside the gene matches. The CDR3 length is 15 residues. CDR3 protein: CASSRRGSGRYEQYF. DNA for the CDR3: TGTGCCAGCAGTCGGCGTGGTAGCGGGCGCTACGAGCAGTACTTC. Using reference TRBV28 and TRBJ2-7 for the parts outside the CDR3, the full variable domain is DVKVTQSSRYLVKRTGEKVFLECVQDMDHENMFWYRQDPGLGLRLIYFSYDVKMKEKGDIPEGYSVSREKKERFSLILESASTNQTSMYLCASSRRGSGRYEQYFGPGTRLTVT.

The V call is TRBV11-3, the J call TRBJ2-7, with a weak D call TRBD2 (5 bases). Trimming removed 1 base from V and 6 bases from J, with 10 bases in between. The CDR3 covers 13 residues. CDR1 is SGHNT, CDR2 YENEEA, per germline. CDR3 nucleotides: TGTGCCAGCAGCTTAGCGGGCGGGCCCGAGCAGTACTTC. This translates into CASSLAGGPEQYF. Looking up the rest from reference TRBV11-3 and TRBJ2-7 gives the full variable domain: EAGVVQSPRYKIIEKKQPVAFWCNPISGHNTLYWYLQNLGQGPELLIRYENEEAVDDSQLPKDRFSAERLKGVDSTLKIQPAELGDSAVYLCASSLAGGPEQYFGPGTRLTVT.